The 13 T cell receptor beta chains given below trace back to one sample, sequenced in a study of blood T cell repertoires in COVID-19. TCRdb keeps only in-frame clones here, not all; method: immunoSEQ multiplex PCR. The sample lists roughly 410,000 clones, roughly 86% occurring once. Sequenced material: peripheral blood. The receptors were sampled from a woman in her sixties with COVID-19, enrolled during active disease.

The chain employs TRBV19 and TRBJ1-4; 7 nucleotides align to TRBD1. Germline CDR1 is LNHDA and CDR2 is SQIVND (reference sequence). Trimming cost V 5 bases and J 1 base; bases outside gene matches: 4. The CDR3 spans 15 residues. CDR3 in amino acids: CASSARQGTNEKLFF. CDR3 sequence (DNA): TGTGCCAGTAGTGCGCGACAGGGAACTAATGAAAAACTGTTTTTT.

This sequence joins TRBV5-1 and TRBJ2-3, with 10 bases identical to TRBD1. V dropped 5 bases and J dropped 2; count of bases not matched to a gene: 5. Per the germline V gene, CDR1 is SGHRS and CDR2 is YFSETQ. The CDR3 has 15 residues. CDR3 amino acids: CASRRTGGATDTQYF. The CDR3 coding sequence is TGCGCCAGCAGGAGGACAGGGGGGGCCACAGATACGCAGTATTTT.

This chain's CDR3 is CASTLGPIGNTIYF. The DNA of the CDR3 is TGTGCCAGCACCCTGGGCCCTATTGGAAACACCATATATTTT. This chain links TRBV7-2 with TRBJ1-3; D is unresolved. Germline CDR1 and CDR2: SGHTA and FQGNSA. V was trimmed by 7 bases and J by 3 bases, leaving 13 bases between them. The CDR3 has 14 residues. The full variable domain, its missing parts supplied by reference TRBV7-2 and TRBJ1-3, is GAGVSQSPSNKVTEKGKDVELRCDPISGHTALYWYRQSLGQGLEFLIYFQGNSAPDKSGLPSDRFSAERTGGSVSTLTIQRTQQEDSAVYLCASTLGPIGNTIYFGEGSWLTVV.

J is TRBJ1-2 and V is TRBV7-9; D remains ambiguous. The CDR3 is 15 residues long. CDR1 SEHNR and CDR2 FQNEAQ come from the germline V gene (reference sequence). Trimming removed 5 bases at V and 5 bases at J, with 18 bases between. CDR3 sequence: CASSVTKAGGYGYTF. DNA of the CDR3: TGTGCCAGCAGCGTAACAAAGGCCGGAGGGTATGGCTACACCTTC.

This clone appeared a few times. The genes are TRBV6-1 and TRBJ1-1, with unresolved D. The CDR3 runs 14 residues. Germline CDR1 MNHNS, CDR2 SASEGT. V lost 3 bases to trimming and J lost 0 bases, with 8 bases between them. For the CDR3, the DNA is TGTGCCAGCAGTGACGCGAGGGTGAACACTGAAGCTTTCTTT. This codes for CASSDARVNTEAFF.

V and J are TRBV12-5 and TRBJ2-1; TRBD1 matches at 10 bases. This CDR3 contains 17 residues. Germline V gene data show CDR1 as LGHNT and CDR2 as FRNRAP. Trimming took 2 bases from V and 2 from J; bases not matched to a gene: 6. CDR3 amino acids: CASGLSSGTGAYNEQFF. In nucleotides, the CDR3 is TGTGCTAGTGGTTTGTCATCCGGGACAGGGGCCTACAATGAGCAGTTCTTC.

The chain uses TRBV11-2 and TRBJ1-5; D is perhaps TRBD1 (6 bases). This CDR3 spans 15 amino acids. Germline V gene data show CDR1 as SGHAT and CDR2 as FQNNGV. V was pared by 5 bases and J by 0 bases, with 11 bases between. CDR3 bases: TGTGCCAGCAGCGCTACAGGGTATAGCAATCAGCCCCAGCATTTT. Protein: CASSATGYSNQPQHF.

The rearrangement joins TRBV2 to TRBJ2-2; D ambiguous. This CDR3 comprises 13 residues. CDR1 is SNHLY and CDR2 is FYNNEI in the germline V gene. The V end lost 1 base, the J end lost 3 bases, and 3 bases lay between the germline ends. CDR3: CASSEVDTGELFF. As DNA, the CDR3 is TGTGCCAGCAGTGAAGTAGACACCGGGGAGCTGTTTTTT. The whole variable domain, remainder taken from reference TRBV2 and TRBJ2-2, is EPEVTQTPSHQVTQMGQEVILRCVPISNHLYFYWYRQILGQKVEFLVSFYNNEISEKSEIFDDQFSVERPDGSNFTLKIRSTKLEDSAMYFCASSEVDTGELFFGEGSRLTVL.

The rearrangement links TRBV7-9 to TRBJ1-1; 9 nucleotides agree with TRBD1. The CDR3 sequence is 15 residues long. Trimming took 5 bases from V and 4 from J; bases not matched to a gene: 8. Germline values: CDR1 SEHNR, CDR2 FQNEAQ (reference sequence). CDR3: CASSLTGGIGTEAFF. DNA of the CDR3: TGTGCCAGCAGCCTTACAGGGGGCATCGGCACTGAAGCTTTCTTT. The whole variable domain, remainder taken from reference TRBV7-9 and TRBJ1-1, is DTGVSQNPRHKITKRGQNVTFRCDPISEHNRLYWYRQTLGQGPEFLTYFQNEAQLEKSRLLSDRFSAERPKGSFSTLEIQRTEQGDSAMYLCASSLTGGIGTEAFFGQGTRLTVV.

J is TRBJ2-5 and V is TRBV18; D is uncertain. CDR3 length: 14 amino acids. In germline, CDR1 is KGHSH, CDR2 LQKENI. V lost 3 bases and J 1 base, leaving 9 bases between the germline ends. CDR3 sequence (DNA): TGTGCCAGCTCACCTGTCGAGCCCCAAGAGACCCAGTACTTC. Translating it yields CASSPVEPQETQYF.

Only one count was recorded for this clone. The rearrangement uses TRBV2 and TRBJ2-3; 7 bases are a match to TRBD1. Per germline, CDR1 SNHLY and CDR2 FYNNEI. The CDR3 is 13 residues long. The junction had 9 bases not matched to a gene; V was cut back by 7 bases and J by 8 bases. CDR3 in amino acids: CASKETGETTQYF. The CDR3 DNA reads as TGTGCCAGCAAAGAAACAGGGGAGACTACGCAGTATTTT.

The chain links TRBV28 to TRBJ1-2; 10 nucleotides match TRBD1. The J segment lost 2 bases and the V segment lost 10 bases, leaving 4 bases of the junction unmatched. Germline loops: CDR1 MDHEN, CDR2 SYDVKM. The CDR3 totals 13 residues. This CDR3 reads CATKTGGNYGYTF. CDR3 DNA sequence: TGTGCCACCAAGACAGGGGGCAACTATGGCTACACCTTC.

The CDR3 region is CASMGAGSIKPQHF. CDR3 DNA: TGTGCCAGCATGGGGGCAGGATCAATCAAGCCCCAGCATTTT. The chain recombines TRBV6-5 with TRBJ1-5; a possible D gene is TRBD1 (6 bases). Trimming removed 7 bases at V and 8 bases at J, with 18 bases between. There are 14 residues in the CDR3. Germline V gene data show CDR1 as MNHEY and CDR2 as SVGAGI.